These T cell receptor beta chains were read from a single sample in a study of T cells expressing NK-cell markers. TCRdb reprocessed the 5' RACE reads and keeps a single row for each CDR3 protein, giving no DNA. Its listing shows a few hundred thousand distinct CDR3 sequences. Sequenced: blood T cells: a sorted CD56 or NKG2C T cell subset, CD4+ or CD8+ T cells, or bulk PBMC T cells (not recorded which). These receptors were collected from a man aged 18 to 29 in good health. CDR3s include the opening cysteine and the closing phenylalanine or tryptophan. Fields, in order: CDR3 length, J gene, V gene, CDR3 protein.

cdr3_length: 18; j_call: TRBJ2-5; v_call: TRBV6-1; cdr3_aa: CASSKPGLAGGFQETQYF
cdr3_length: 14; j_call: TRBJ2-1; v_call: TRBV12-3/TRBV12-4; cdr3_aa: CASSLVGLAGAPFF
cdr3_length: 13; j_call: TRBJ2-1; v_call: TRBV29-1; cdr3_aa: CSVVGLAALEQFF
cdr3_length: 11; j_call: TRBJ1-5; v_call: TRBV12-3/TRBV12-4; cdr3_aa: CASSRQGWPHF
cdr3_length: 12; j_call: TRBJ1-1; v_call: TRBV12-3/TRBV12-4; cdr3_aa: CASSLRGRRAFF
cdr3_length: 15; j_call: TRBJ2-3; v_call: TRBV20-1; cdr3_aa: CSAKNIAGPTDTQYF
cdr3_length: 14; j_call: TRBJ2-7; v_call: TRBV6-1; cdr3_aa: CASKWDRRTYEQYF
cdr3_length: 20; j_call: TRBJ2-1; v_call: TRBV5-6; cdr3_aa: CASSWITGLAGGERGDEQFF
cdr3_length: 15; j_call: TRBJ2-3; v_call: TRBV10-3; cdr3_aa: CAISGSLAGQDTQYF
cdr3_length: 18; j_call: TRBJ2-2; v_call: TRBV29-1; cdr3_aa: CSVGSGQGLPGNTGELFF
cdr3_length: 16; j_call: TRBJ2-1; v_call: TRBV12-3/TRBV12-4; cdr3_aa: CASSSRSARLYNEQFF
cdr3_length: 15; j_call: TRBJ2-1; v_call: TRBV7-2; cdr3_aa: CASSLGGHGMNEQFF
cdr3_length: 15; j_call: TRBJ2-3; v_call: TRBV10-3; cdr3_aa: CAISARWTSTDTQYF
cdr3_length: 17; j_call: TRBJ2-2; v_call: TRBV4-1; cdr3_aa: CASSQAPTRFHTGELFF
cdr3_length: 14; j_call: TRBJ2-4; v_call: TRBV7-2; cdr3_aa: CASSLGTGVDIQYF
cdr3_length: 14; j_call: TRBJ2-1; v_call: TRBV6-5; cdr3_aa: CASRRAGGPSEQFF
cdr3_length: 14; j_call: TRBJ2-1; v_call: TRBV6-1; cdr3_aa: CASSNQGPGNEQFF
cdr3_length: 16; j_call: TRBJ2-7; v_call: TRBV11-2; cdr3_aa: CASSPRNGLAYYEQYF
cdr3_length: 13; j_call: TRBJ2-5; v_call: TRBV12-3/TRBV12-4; cdr3_aa: CASSWVGGETQYF
cdr3_length: 17; j_call: TRBJ2-3; v_call: TRBV5-1; cdr3_aa: CASSSRGGALLTDTQYF
cdr3_length: 14; j_call: TRBJ2-2; v_call: TRBV29-1; cdr3_aa: CSVERSGVLGELFF
cdr3_length: 15; j_call: TRBJ2-7; v_call: TRBV7-2; cdr3_aa: CASSLMVGVSSEQYF
cdr3_length: 14; j_call: TRBJ2-3; v_call: TRBV9; cdr3_aa: CASSVAGSTDTQYF
cdr3_length: 17; j_call: TRBJ2-5; v_call: TRBV25-1; cdr3_aa: CASSLVRDSLYQETQYF
cdr3_length: 15; j_call: TRBJ2-2; v_call: TRBV7-2; cdr3_aa: CASRSSTGGFGELFF
cdr3_length: 18; j_call: TRBJ2-7; v_call: TRBV7-2; cdr3_aa: CASSLAGFASGISYEQYF
cdr3_length: 16; j_call: TRBJ2-7; v_call: TRBV20-1; cdr3_aa: CSARFRLAERPYEQYF
cdr3_length: 14; j_call: TRBJ1-1; v_call: TRBV20-1; cdr3_aa: CSANGRVENTEAFF
cdr3_length: 16; j_call: TRBJ2-1; v_call: TRBV24-1; cdr3_aa: CATSVQGLGHGNEQFF
cdr3_length: 13; j_call: TRBJ2-1; v_call: TRBV29-1; cdr3_aa: CSVPGRGRNEQFF
cdr3_length: 16; j_call: TRBJ1-1; v_call: TRBV2; cdr3_aa: CASSQNQLALSTEAFF
cdr3_length: 16; j_call: TRBJ2-6; v_call: TRBV10-3; cdr3_aa: CAIKDSGSSGANVLTF
cdr3_length: 16; j_call: TRBJ2-1; v_call: TRBV10-2; cdr3_aa: CASSDGWTGEDNEQFF
cdr3_length: 18; j_call: TRBJ1-6; v_call: TRBV20-1; cdr3_aa: CSATQRGLGQGTNSPLHF
cdr3_length: 12; j_call: TRBJ1-2; v_call: TRBV7-2; cdr3_aa: CASSPRLGGYTF
cdr3_length: 13; j_call: TRBJ1-4; v_call: TRBV6-5; cdr3_aa: CASSQGYQEKLFF
cdr3_length: 12; j_call: TRBJ1-4; v_call: TRBV29-1; cdr3_aa: CSAVGTAEKLFF
cdr3_length: 15; j_call: TRBJ2-1; v_call: TRBV24-1; cdr3_aa: CATRETSGAYNEQFF